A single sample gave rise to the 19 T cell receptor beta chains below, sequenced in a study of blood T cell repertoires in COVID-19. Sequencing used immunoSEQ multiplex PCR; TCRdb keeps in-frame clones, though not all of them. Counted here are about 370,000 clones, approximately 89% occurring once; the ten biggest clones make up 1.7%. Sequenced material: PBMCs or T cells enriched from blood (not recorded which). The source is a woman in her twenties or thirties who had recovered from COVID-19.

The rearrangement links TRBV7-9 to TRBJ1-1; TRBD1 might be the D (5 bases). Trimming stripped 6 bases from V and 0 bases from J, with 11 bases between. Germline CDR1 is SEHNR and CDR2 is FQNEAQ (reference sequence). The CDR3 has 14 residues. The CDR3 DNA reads TGTGCCAGCAGTCACGACAGACTGAACACTGAAGCTTTCTTT. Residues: CASSHDRLNTEAFF.

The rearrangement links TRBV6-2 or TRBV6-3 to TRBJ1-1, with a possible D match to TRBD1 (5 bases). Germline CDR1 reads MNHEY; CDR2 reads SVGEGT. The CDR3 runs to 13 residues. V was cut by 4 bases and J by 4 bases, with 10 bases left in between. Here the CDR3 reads CASSFGGLTEAFF. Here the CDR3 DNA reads TGTGCCAGCAGTTTCGGGGGACTCACTGAAGCTTTCTTT.

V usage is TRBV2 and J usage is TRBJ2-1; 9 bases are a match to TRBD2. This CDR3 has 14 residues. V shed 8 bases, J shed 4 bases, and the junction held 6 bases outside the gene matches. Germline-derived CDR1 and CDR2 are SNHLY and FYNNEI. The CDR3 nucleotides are TGTGCCAGCCAAATGACTAGCGGTTACAATGAGCAGTTCTTC. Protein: CASQMTSGYNEQFF.

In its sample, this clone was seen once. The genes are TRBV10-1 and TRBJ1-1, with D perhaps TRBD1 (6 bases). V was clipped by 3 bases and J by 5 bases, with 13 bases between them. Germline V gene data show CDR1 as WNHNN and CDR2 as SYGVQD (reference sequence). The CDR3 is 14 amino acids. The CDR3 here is CASSETRGRTEAFF. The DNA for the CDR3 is TGCGCCAGCAGTGAAACCAGGGGTCGGACTGAAGCTTTCTTT.

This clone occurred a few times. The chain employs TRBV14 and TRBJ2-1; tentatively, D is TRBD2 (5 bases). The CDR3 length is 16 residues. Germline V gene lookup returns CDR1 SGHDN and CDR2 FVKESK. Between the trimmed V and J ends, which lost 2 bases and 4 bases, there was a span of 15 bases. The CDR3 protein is CASSQNRGNTYNEQFF. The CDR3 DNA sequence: TGTGCCAGCAGCCAAAACCGGGGAAATACTTACAATGAGCAGTTCTTC.

In DNA form, the CDR3 reads TGTGCCAGCAGCCCACTAGCGGGGGGGCTGAATGAGCAGTTCTTC. Translating it yields CASSPLAGGLNEQFF. The rearrangement links TRBV9 to TRBJ2-1; 13 bases fit TRBD2. V shed 4 bases, J shed 7 bases, and the junction held 5 bases outside the gene matches. The length of the CDR3 is 15 residues. Germline CDR1 is SGDLS and CDR2 is YYNGEE.

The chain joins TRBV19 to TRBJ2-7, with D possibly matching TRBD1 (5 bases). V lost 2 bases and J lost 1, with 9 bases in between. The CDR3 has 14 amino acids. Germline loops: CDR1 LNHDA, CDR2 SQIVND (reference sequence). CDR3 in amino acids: CASSISRQSYEQYF. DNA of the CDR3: TGTGCCAGTAGTATATCACGACAGTCCTACGAGCAGTACTTC.

The DNA for the CDR3 is TGTGCCAGTTCCGACAGGGAAACCTACAATGAGCAGTTCTTC. Its protein product is CASSDRETYNEQFF. This chain joins TRBV27 and TRBJ2-1, with 7 positions matching TRBD1. This CDR3 has 14 amino acids. Germline loops: CDR1 MNHEY, CDR2 SMNVEV (reference sequence). J gave up 2 bases and V 9 bases, and 7 bases lay outside the gene matches.

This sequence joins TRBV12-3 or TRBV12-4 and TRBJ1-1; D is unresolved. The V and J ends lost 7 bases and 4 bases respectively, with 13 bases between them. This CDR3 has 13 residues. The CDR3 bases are TGTGCCAGCACCCCGGGAGTTTTCACTGAAGCTTTCTTT. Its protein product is CASTPGVFTEAFF.

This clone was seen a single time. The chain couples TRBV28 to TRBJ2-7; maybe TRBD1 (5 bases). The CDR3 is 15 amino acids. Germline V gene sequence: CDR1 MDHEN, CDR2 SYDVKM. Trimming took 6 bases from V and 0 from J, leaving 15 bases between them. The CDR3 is CASSSPQGSSYEQYF. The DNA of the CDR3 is TGTGCCAGCAGCTCGCCTCAGGGAAGCTCCTACGAGCAGTACTTC.

CDR3 protein: CASRRTSGNHPPPADTQYF. The CDR3 bases are TGTGCCAGTAGGCGGACTAGCGGGAACCATCCCCCCCCCGCAGATACGCAGTATTTT. J is TRBJ2-3 and V is TRBV19; 12 nucleotides agree with TRBD2. V lost 6 bases and J lost 4; bases outside the gene matches: 17. Germline V lookup: CDR1 LNHDA, CDR2 SQIVND (reference sequence). This CDR3 region has 19 residues.

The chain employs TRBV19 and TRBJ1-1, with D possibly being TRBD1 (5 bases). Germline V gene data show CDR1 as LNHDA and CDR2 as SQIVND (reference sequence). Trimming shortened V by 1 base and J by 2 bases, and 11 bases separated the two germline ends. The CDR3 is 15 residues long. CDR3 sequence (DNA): TGTGCCAGTAGTATAGTCCCAGGGCCAAACACTGAAGCTTTCTTT. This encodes CASSIVPGPNTEAFF.

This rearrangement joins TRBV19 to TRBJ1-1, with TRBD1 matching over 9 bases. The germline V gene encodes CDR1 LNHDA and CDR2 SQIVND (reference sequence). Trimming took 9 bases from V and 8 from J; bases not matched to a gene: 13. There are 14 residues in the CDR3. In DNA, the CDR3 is TGTGCCAGCCTGGCGGGACAGGGTAAAATCGAAGCTTTCTTT. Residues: CASLAGQGKIEAFF.

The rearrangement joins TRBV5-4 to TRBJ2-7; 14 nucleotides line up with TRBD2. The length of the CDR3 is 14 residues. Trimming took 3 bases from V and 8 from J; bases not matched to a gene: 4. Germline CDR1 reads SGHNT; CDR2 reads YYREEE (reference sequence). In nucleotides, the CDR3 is TGTGCCAGCAGCTACCGACTAGCGGGAGGGCAGCAGTACTTC. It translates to CASSYRLAGGQQYF.

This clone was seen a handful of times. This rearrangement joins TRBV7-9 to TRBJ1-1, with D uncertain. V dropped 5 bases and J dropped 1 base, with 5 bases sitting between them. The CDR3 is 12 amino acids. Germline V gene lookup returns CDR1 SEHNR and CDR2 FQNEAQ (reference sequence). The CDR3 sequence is CASSAGNTEAFF. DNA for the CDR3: TGTGCCAGCAGCGCGGGGAACACTGAAGCTTTCTTT. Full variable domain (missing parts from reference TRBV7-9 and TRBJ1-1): DTGVSQNPRHKITKRGQNVTFRCDPISEHNRLYWYRQTLGQGPEFLTYFQNEAQLEKSRLLSDRFSAERPKGSFSTLEIQRTEQGDSAMYLCASSAGNTEAFFGQGTRLTVV.

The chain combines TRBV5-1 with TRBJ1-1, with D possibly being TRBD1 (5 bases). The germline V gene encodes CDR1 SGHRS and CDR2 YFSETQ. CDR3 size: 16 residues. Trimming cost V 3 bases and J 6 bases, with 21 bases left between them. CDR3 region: CASSSVVGLPLAEAFF. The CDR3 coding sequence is TGCGCCAGCAGCTCAGTAGTGGGGCTGCCCCTGGCTGAAGCTTTCTTT.

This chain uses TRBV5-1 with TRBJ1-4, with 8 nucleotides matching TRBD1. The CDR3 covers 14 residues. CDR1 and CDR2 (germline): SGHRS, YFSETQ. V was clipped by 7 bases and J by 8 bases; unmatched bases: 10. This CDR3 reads CASDRTGNGEKLFF. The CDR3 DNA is TGCGCCAGCGACCGGACAGGGAATGGGGAAAAACTGTTTTTT.

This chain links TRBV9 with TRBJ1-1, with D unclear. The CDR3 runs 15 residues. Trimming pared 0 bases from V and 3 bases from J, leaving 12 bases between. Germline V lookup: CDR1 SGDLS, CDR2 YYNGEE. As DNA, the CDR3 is TGTGCCAGCAGCGTAGAGGAGGGAAGGGACACTGAAGCTTTCTTT. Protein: CASSVEEGRDTEAFF.

Written as DNA, the CDR3 is TGCAGCGTCCGACTGAATCGCAATGAGCAGTTCTTC. Protein sequence: CSVRLNRNEQFF. The chain carries TRBV29-1 and TRBJ2-1; D uncertain. The CDR3 is 12 amino acids. V was trimmed by 6 bases and J by 6 bases, leaving 12 bases between them. The germline V gene encodes CDR1 SQVTM and CDR2 ANQGSEA.